This TCR beta chain was documented in a study of blood T cell repertoires in COVID-19. Study-wide context: COVID-19 samples collected from the United States, Italy and Spain covered acute and convalescent phases. Nucleic acid was either cDNA or gDNA, and it came from T cells, B-cell-depleted T cells, or PBMCs.

About this clone: The same CDR3 can be traced to other DNA sequences in this sample.

The authors' processing: Estimation of nucleated cell counts was performed using reference gene primer amplification. Libraries were prepared by immunoSEQ multiplex PCR; TCRdb keeps only in-frame clonotypes and omits some of them. V and J calls plus clone size are reproduced from that table; the DNA served to infer D and trimming. The data contain 450,000 to 500,000 clones, approximately 85% of them singletons. Germline loops: CDR1 SGHRS, CDR2 YFSETQ. CDR3 length: 14 amino acids. Trimming cost V 4 bases and J 1 base, with 11 bases left between them. V gene TRBV5-1 combines with J gene TRBJ1-1, with TRBD1 as a possible D gene (5 bases). This TCR derives from a human donor in a cohort sampled during active COVID-19. Sequenced sample: peripheral blood. CDR3 in DNA: TGCGCCAGCAGCATAGGGACTGCGAACACTGAAGCTTTCTTT. This sequence encodes CASSIGTANTEAFF.